This record concerns one TCR beta chain sequence. The antigen remains undetermined. The table came from immunoSEQ multiplex PCR; TCRdb's copy has only in-frame clones and leaves some out. The table records some 100,000 clones, 75% to 95% of them present only once. This CDR3 is 12 amino acids long. Trimming removed 4 bases from V and 6 bases from J, with 7 bases in between. Germline lookup yields CDR1 WNHNN and CDR2 SYGVQD (reference sequence). The data were taken from a study of T cell responses to AZD1222 COVID-19 vaccine. Findings of the study overall: Unmutated regions of variants are reportedly targeted by nearly half of spike-specific TCRs. Spike-specific TCR breadth and depth both grew after two AZD1222 doses. Donor demographics were predominantly white British with a female majority; clonal diversity may be underestimated. There were vaccine-associated CD4 TCRs across spike, dominant at 160-218 and 743-854.

The rearrangement joins TRBV10-1 to TRBJ2-1; D ambiguous. Sequenced here: peripheral blood, sampled on day 0 of AZD1222 vaccination. This clonotype originated in an adult in good health. CDR3 sequence: CASSGSGNEQFF. DNA for the CDR3: TGCGCCAGCAGTGGCTCGGGCAATGAGCAGTTCTTC.